This TCR beta chain stems from a study of identical twins. There are a few counts of this clonotype. No antigen is known for it. The V and J ends lost 7 bases and 0 bases, in that order; junction bases with no gene match: 6. Per the germline V gene, CDR1 is SGHTA and CDR2 is FQGNSA. CDR3 length: 16 amino acids. The study's findings and limits: Conclusions were drawn cross-sectionally by statistical analysis, without following the same donors.

TCRdb fed the 5' RACE reads into MiXCR, producing one record per CDR3 protein. Of about 520,000 distinct CDR3 sequences detected, 22% appear once; the ten largest clones hold around 1%. These same data were also listed under a study on T cells expressing NK-cell markers.

This receptor was identified in a woman aged 18-29 years in good health. The specimen sequenced was CD4+ T cells sorted from blood. The chain joins TRBV7-2 to TRBJ2-6; 7 positions match TRBD2. CDR3 nucleotide sequence: TGTGCCAGCATCCCGGGAGGATTCTCTGGGGCCAACGTCCTGACTTTC. It is translated as CASIPGGFSGANVLTF.